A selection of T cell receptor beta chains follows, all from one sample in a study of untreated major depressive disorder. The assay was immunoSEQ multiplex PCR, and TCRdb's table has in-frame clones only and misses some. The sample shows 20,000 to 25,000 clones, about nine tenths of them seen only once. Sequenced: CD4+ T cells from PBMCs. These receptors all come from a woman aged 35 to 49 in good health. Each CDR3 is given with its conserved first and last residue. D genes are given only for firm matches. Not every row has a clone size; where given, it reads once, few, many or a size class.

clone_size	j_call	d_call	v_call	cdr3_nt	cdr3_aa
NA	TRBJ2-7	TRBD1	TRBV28	TGTGCCACCGCAACGGGGACAGGGATCTACGAGCAGTACTTC	CATATGTGIYEQYF
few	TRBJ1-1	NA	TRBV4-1	TGCGCCAGCAGGGGGGTTTTGCGGAACACTGAAGCTTTCTTT	CASRGVLRNTEAFF
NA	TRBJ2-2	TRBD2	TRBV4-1	TGCGCCAGCAGCCAAGCGACTAGCGGGAGATCCGGGGAGCTGTTTTTT	CASSQATSGRSGELFF
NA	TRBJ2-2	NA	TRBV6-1	TGTGCCAGCAGGGGCGCCCTGAACACCGGGGAGCTGTTTTTT	CASRGALNTGELFF
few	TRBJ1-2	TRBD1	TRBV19	TGTGCCAGTAGCCGCGGACAGGGGTATGGCTACACCTTC	CASSRGQGYGYTF
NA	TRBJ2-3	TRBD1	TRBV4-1	TGCGCCAGCAGCCTGACAGGGGCAGATACGCAGTATTTT	CASSLTGADTQYF
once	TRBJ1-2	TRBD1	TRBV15	TGTGCCACCAGCAGAAATCCCCAGGGGGCCGATGGCTACACCTTC	CATSRNPQGADGYTF
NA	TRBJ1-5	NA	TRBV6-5	TGTGCCAGCAGTTACGGTCCGGGGGCCAGCAATCAGCCCCAGCATTTT	CASSYGPGASNQPQHF
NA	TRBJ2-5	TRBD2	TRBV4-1	TGCGCCAGCAGCCTCCTCGGACTAGCGGGGGGGCCGGTTAGGGAAGAGACCCAGTACTTC	CASSLLGLAGGPVREETQYF
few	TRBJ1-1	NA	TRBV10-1	TGCGCCAGCAGTGGTGAGGACGGCGGAGCCCCTCTGGACACTGAAGCTTTCTTT	CASSGEDGGAPLDTEAFF
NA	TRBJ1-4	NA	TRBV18	TGTGCCAGCTCCCCCGACGGTACAACTAATGAAAAACTGTTTTTT	CASSPDGTTNEKLFF
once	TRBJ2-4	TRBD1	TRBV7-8	TGTGCCAGCAGCCCAGGGACAGGGACAAAAAACATTCAGTACTTC	CASSPGTGTKNIQYF
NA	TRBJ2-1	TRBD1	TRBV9	TGTGCCAGCAGCTCCCGACAGGGATCCTACAATGAGCAGTTCTTC	CASSSRQGSYNEQFF
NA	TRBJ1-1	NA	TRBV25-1	TGTGCCAGCAGTGCGGCACAGGGTATCACTGAAGCTTTCTTT	CASSAAQGITEAFF
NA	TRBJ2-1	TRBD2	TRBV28	TGTGCCAGCAGTCCCGCCGGGACTAGCCCCAAGGTTGATGAGCAGTTCTTC	CASSPAGTSPKVDEQFF
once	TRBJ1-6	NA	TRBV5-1	TGCGCCAGCTCGTCAACAGGACCTGCAGCTTCACCCCTCCACTTT	CASSSTGPAASPLHF
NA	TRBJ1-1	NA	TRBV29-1	TGCAGCGCCGAAAGTGGGCAACTAATCCACACTGAAGCTTTCTTT	CSAESGQLIHTEAFF
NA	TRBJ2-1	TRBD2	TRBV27	TGTGCCAGCTCGGGGGGACTAGCCTTTTACAATGAGCAGTTCTTC	CASSGGLAFYNEQFF
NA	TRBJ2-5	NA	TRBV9	TGTGCCAGCAGCGTAGGGGGAATCAACAAGGAGACCCAGTACTTC	CASSVGGINKETQYF
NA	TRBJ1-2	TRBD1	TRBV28	TGTGCCAGCAGTTTTGAGGGACAGGGGGCAGGAGGCTACACCTTC	CASSFEGQGAGGYTF
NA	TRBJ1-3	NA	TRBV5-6	TGTGCCAGCAGCCTGACTATCTCTGGAAACACCATATATTTT	CASSLTISGNTIYF
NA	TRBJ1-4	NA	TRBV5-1	TGCGCCAGCAGGACAGCCTCTGGAAATGAAAAACTGTTTTTT	CASRTASGNEKLFF
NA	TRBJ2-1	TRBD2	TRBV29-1	TGCAGCGTGGGCCTAGCGGGAGCCTACAATGAGCAGTTCTTC	CSVGLAGAYNEQFF
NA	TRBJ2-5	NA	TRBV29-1	TGCAGCGTTGAAGGCCCGACCGACAGTAGTCAAGAGACCCAGTACTTC	CSVEGPTDSSQETQYF
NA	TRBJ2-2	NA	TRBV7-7	TGTGCCAGCAGCTTAAACTCGAACACCGGGGAGCTGTTTTTT	CASSLNSNTGELFF